What follows is one T cell receptor beta chain and its context. The antigen is not known. The data derive from a study of beta chain features in type 1 diabetes. Expressed TCRB transcripts were sequenced, since all the RNA that had been isolated was reverse transcribed. Assay used: immunoSEQ multiplex PCR; TCRdb lists only in-frame clones, some missing. The sample contains 850,000 to 900,000 clones, about a sixth of which appear only once. CDR3 length equals 17 residues. Points from the study as a whole: Within the patient group, naive, central memory and Treg TCRB repertoires appeared more similar to each other than within healthy donors. Sequencing from cDNA could over-represent high-TCR-expressing cells.

CD4+ naive, central memory, regulatory and stem cell-like memory cells were sorted via CD45RO/CCR7/CD25/CD127/CD95/CD27. The chain employs TRBV21-1 and TRBJ2-2. TRBV21-1 is flagged as a pseudogene. The material sequenced was naive CD4+ T cells from blood. This TCR derives from a young woman in good health. CDR3 loop: CASSIRIHLANTGELFF. DNA for the CDR3: TGTGCCAGCAGCATCCGGATTCACTTAGCGAACACCGGGGAGCTGTTTTTT.